This entry concerns a single T cell receptor (beta chain). Antigen specificity is unknown. These data originate in a study of cytomegalovirus exposure and HLA in healthy donors. General study points: When analyzed later, a missense DCLRE1C variant was found to be linked to TCR beta V- and J-gene trimming. Rarity held for most TCR sequences, but there were some public TCRs that occurred in many donors.

V gave up 3 bases and J gave up 0 bases, with 13 bases separating them. This CDR3 comprises 16 residues. Germline CDR1 SNHLY, CDR2 FYNNEI. PCR employed 60 Vbeta and 13 Jbeta primers. Per the study methods: The count from a later analysis was 60 million to 85 million unique TCR beta chains, roughly 11 million of them shared. Sequenced by immunoSEQ multiplex PCR; TCRdb stores in-frame clones only, minus some. Clonal size and the V and J genes are those of that table, whereas D and trimming came from the DNA. Of 90,000 to 120,000 clones listed, around three quarters are singletons. The sample was PBMCs. The clonotype originates from a man between 50 and 59 years old in good health and CMV-seropositive. The chain uses TRBV2 and TRBJ2-3; no definite D call. CDR3: CASSEARNPSTDTQYF. The CDR3 DNA follows: TGTGCCAGCAGTGAGGCCCGCAATCCTAGCACAGATACGCAGTATTTT.